This paragraph covers one T cell receptor beta chain sequence. Its antigen is undetermined. This specimen belongs to a study of T cells after yellow fever vaccination. Regarding the study as a whole: Boosting was followed by the reappearance of most primary-vaccination clones (approximately 97% CD4, around 86% CD8). The CD4 and CD8 compartments had a small share of their clonotypes in common.

Germline loops: CDR1 SGHVS, CDR2 FQNEAQ. CDR3 length: 15 residues. The trim removed 4 bases at V and 7 bases at J, leaving 6 bases unmatched. One entry per CDR3 protein, called by TCRdb with MiXCR from the 5' RACE reads. The data show about 400,000 distinct CDR3 sequences, approximately 6% seen once. Sequenced here: PBMCs, sampled 5 days after the yellow fever booster vaccination. The receptor's source is a man aged 25-45 years who received the YFV17D yellow fever vaccine. The chain carries TRBV7-8 and TRBJ2-1; 11 nucleotides line up with TRBD2. The CDR3 nucleotides read TGTGCCAGCAGCTCGACCACTAGCGGGGGTAATGAGCAGTTCTTC. Its translation: CASSSTTSGGNEQFF.